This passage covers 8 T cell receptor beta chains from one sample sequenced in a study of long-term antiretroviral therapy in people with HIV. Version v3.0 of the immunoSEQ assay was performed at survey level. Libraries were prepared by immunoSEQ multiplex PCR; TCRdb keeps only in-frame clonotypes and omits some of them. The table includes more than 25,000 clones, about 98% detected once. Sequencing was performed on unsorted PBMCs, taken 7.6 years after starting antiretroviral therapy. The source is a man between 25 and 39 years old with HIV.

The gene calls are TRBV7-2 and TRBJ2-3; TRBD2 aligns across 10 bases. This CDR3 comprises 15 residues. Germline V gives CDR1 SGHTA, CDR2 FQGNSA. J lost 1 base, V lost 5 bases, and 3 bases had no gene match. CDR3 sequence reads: CASSLTSGGTDTQYF. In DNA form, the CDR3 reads TGTGCCAGCAGCCTTACTAGCGGGGGCACAGATACGCAGTATTTT. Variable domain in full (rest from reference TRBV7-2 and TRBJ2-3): GAGVSQSPSNKVTEKGKDVELRCDPISGHTALYWYRQSLGQGLEFLIYFQGNSAPDKSGLPSDRFSAERTGGSVSTLTIQRTQQEDSAVYLCASSLTSGGTDTQYFGPGTRLTVL.

The CDR3 region has the DNA TGTGCCAGTAGTATTTTGTTAGCGGGAGCGAAGGATGAGCAGTTCTTC. This codes for CASSILLAGAKDEQFF. The chain has TRBV19 and TRBJ2-1; 9 bases align to TRBD2. CDR1 and CDR2 (germline): LNHDA, SQIVND (reference sequence). The CDR3 spans 16 residues. V dropped 3 bases and J dropped 8; count of bases not matched to a gene: 11.

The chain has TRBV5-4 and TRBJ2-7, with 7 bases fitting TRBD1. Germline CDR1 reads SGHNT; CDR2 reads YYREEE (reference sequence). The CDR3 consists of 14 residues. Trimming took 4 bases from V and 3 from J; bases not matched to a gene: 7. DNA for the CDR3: TGTGCCAGCAGCCCAGGACAGGTTCACTACGAGCAGTACTTC. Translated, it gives CASSPGQVHYEQYF.

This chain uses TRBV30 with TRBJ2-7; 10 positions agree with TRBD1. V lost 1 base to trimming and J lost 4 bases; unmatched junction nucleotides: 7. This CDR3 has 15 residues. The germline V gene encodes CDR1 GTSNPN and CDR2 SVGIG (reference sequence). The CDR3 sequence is CAWSAPDRGFYEQYF. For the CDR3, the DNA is TGTGCCTGGAGTGCCCCGGACAGGGGGTTTTACGAGCAGTACTTC.

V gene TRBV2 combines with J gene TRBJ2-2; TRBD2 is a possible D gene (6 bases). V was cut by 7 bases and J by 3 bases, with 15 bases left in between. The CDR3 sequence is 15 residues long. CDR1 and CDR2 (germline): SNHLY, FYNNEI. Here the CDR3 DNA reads TGTGCCAGCACCACGGGACTCCCTCACACCGGGGAGCTGTTTTTT. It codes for CASTTGLPHTGELFF.

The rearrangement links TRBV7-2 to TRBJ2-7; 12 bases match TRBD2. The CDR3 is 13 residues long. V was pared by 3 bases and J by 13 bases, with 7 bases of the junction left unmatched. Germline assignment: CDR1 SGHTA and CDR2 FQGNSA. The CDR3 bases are TGTGCCAGCAGCTTGCGGACTAGCGGGATGTTCTACTTC. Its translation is CASSLRTSGMFYF.

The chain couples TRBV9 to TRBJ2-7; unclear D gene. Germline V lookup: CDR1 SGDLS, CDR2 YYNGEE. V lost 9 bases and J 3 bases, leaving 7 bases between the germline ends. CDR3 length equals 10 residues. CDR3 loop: CANTYYEQYF. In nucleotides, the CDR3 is TGTGCCAACACGTACTACGAGCAGTACTTC. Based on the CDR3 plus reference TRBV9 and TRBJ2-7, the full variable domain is DSGVTQTPKHLITATGQRVTLRCSPRSGDLSVYWYQQSLDQGLQFLIQYYNGEERAKGNILERFSAQQFPDLHSELNLSSLELGDSALYFCANTYYEQYFGPGTRLTVT.

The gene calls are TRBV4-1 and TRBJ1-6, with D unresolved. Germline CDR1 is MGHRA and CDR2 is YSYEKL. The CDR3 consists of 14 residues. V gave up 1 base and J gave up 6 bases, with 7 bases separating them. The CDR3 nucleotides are TGCGCCAGCAGCCAAGCACAGCTTAATTCACCCCTCCACTTT. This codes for CASSQAQLNSPLHF.